This T cell receptor beta chain was obtained from a study of T cell changes during pregnancy in multiple sclerosis. The assay was immunoSEQ multiplex PCR, and TCRdb's table has in-frame clones only and misses some. The data show about 22,000 clones, with under 90% seen just once and approximately 7.6% held by the top ten. The CDR3 spans 15 residues. Trimming removed 3 bases from V and 7 bases from J; junction bases left unmatched: 8. In germline, CDR1 is SGHVS, CDR2 FNYEAQ. The material sequenced was CD8+ T cells from peripheral blood mononuclear cells, taken before pregnancy. The clonotype was recovered from a female donor with multiple sclerosis, enrolled in a pregnancy study. The J gene is TRBJ2-7, the V gene TRBV7-6; 11 nucleotides match TRBD2. The CDR3 DNA reads TGTGCCAGCAGCTTTCTAGCGGGAGGCTTCCTGGAGCAGTACTTC. It yields the protein CASSFLAGGFLEQYF.